The T cell receptor (beta chain) described here comes from a study of beta chain features in type 1 diabetes (dated by TCRdb to 2016 to 2019). A note on the overall study: Patients and healthy donors did not differ in mean age, gender distribution, total cell number or subset yield. A total of roughly 98,000,000 sorted cells were examined across all samples, and a strong correlation was observed between cell number per subset and RNA yield. Regulatory and stem cell-like memory subsets were obtained from only 8 patients and roughly eight healthy donors, while naive and central memory subsets were obtained from all 30 or so donors. The study compared the TCRB repertoires of sorted circulating CD4+ T cell subsets in recently diagnosed type 1 diabetes patients with those in matched healthy donors. The paper as a whole reports these results and caveats: Because cDNA was sequenced instead of genomic DNA, activated cells with high expression could be over-represented, although the groups did not differ in activation or CD3 levels. Naive, central memory and regulatory TCRB repertoires appeared to be more similar among patients than among healthy donors. A moderate but significant shortening of TCRB CDR3 length was observed in type 1 diabetes patients in all four CD4+ subsets. HLA sub-analyses involved small numbers of individuals, so any influence of HLA type on TCRB rearrangement remained unresolved. At VDJ recombination sites, patients with type 1 diabetes made fewer insertions and deleted more nucleotides, a pattern implying thymic rearrangement abnormalities. PCR may preferentially amplify shorter templates, but because patient and control samples were amplified and corrected together, any resulting skew would affect both groups equally.

Each donor gave one peripheral blood draw, averaging roughly 100 mL, which was collected into heparinised tubes. A BD FACSAria II and a panel including CD45RO, CCR7, CD25, CD127, CD95 and CD27 were used to sort naive, central memory, regulatory and stem cell-like memory CD4+ T cells. Every sorted population had a purity above 95%. PBMCs were isolated right away by Lymphoprep density gradient centrifugation and were stained directly, without culture. So that batch effects would be minimized, each experiment stained and sorted samples in pairs, pairing one healthy donor with one patient. The entire isolated RNA was reverse transcribed using the High Capacity cDNA Reverse Transcription Kit, and thus expressed TCRB transcripts were sequenced. Deep immunoSEQ sequencing was applied to naive, central memory and regulatory T cell samples, giving an average of roughly 3.6 million total reads per sample. Sorted cells were lysed in RLT buffer, and RNA was extracted using DNase-treated RNeasy Micro or Mini kits according to cell number. Each cell subset was processed separately to prevent cross-contamination, with patient and healthy donor samples processed together. TCRB sequences were amplified from cDNA with the immunoSEQ multiplex PCR, producing 87-bp fragments spanning the CDR3 region. The amplicons were sequenced using the Illumina HiSeq platform. The authors' analysis ran thus. Synthetic template baselines were used to correct PCR bias computationally, reads within Hamming distance 2 were collapsed, and singletons that could not be merged were discarded. Reads were aligned against IMGT so that V, D and J genes, CDR3 length and insertions or deletions at six rearrangement sites could be assigned. Within each subset, clonotype counts were normalized to the number of sorted cells before true diversity and Gini coefficients were calculated with the tcR R package. The overlap coefficient, calculated on TCRB nucleotide sequences, was used to measure repertoire sharing. Out-of-frame TCRB sequences from naive cells were analyzed to stand in for the pre-selection repertoire. TCRdb mirrors the immuneACCESS table, restricted to in-frame sequences. Some clones are absent from its copies; in checked studies, under half trace to an unresolved V gene, and the reason for the others is unknown. V and J calls and clone size follow that table, whereas D and trimming were derived from the DNA. The sample profile shows over 200,000 clones; roughly a tenth of them were found once. The ten biggest clones cover over 0.015% of the sample.

The sample holds a few counts of this clone. No cognate antigen has been identified for it. The sample holds no much larger clone one base away, and base qualities are not on file. This TCR was recovered from a man aged 25 to 40 with type 1 diabetes. Sample: naive CD4+ T cells from blood. The cell subset or site label corresponds to: true naive CD4+ T cells.

The CDR3 protein is CASSVTGGDTEAFF. The bases read TGTGCCAGCAGCGTGACAGGGGGAGACACTGAAGCTTTCTTT. The chain is encoded by TRBV2 joined to TRBJ1-1; 9 central bases correspond to TRBD1. The germline V gene sets CDR1 to SNHLY and CDR2 to FYNNEI. Inclusive of the bounding cysteine and phenylalanine, the CDR3 is 14 residues long. The read is trimmed to its CDR3 DNA, 42 bases read in frame from base 1. Ends trimmed: V by 6 bases, J by 3 bases; bases unmatched to a gene: 5.